Each of the 26 T cell receptor beta chains below was sequenced from the same sample in a study of cytomegalovirus exposure and HLA in healthy donors. Primers included in the PCR were 60 Vbeta and 13 Jbeta primers. Sequencing was performed with immunoSEQ multiplex PCR; in TCRdb, only in-frame clones are kept and a portion is missing. The data show roughly 86,000 clones, over 70% seen once. The sequenced sample was PBMCs. The receptors were sampled from a man aged 55 to 70 in good health and CMV-seronegative.

The chain uses TRBV28 and TRBJ2-2, with 7 bases fitting TRBD1. J gave up 0 bases and V 1 base, and 5 bases lay outside the gene matches. The CDR3 is 17 residues long. Germline loops: CDR1 MDHEN, CDR2 SYDVKM. CDR3 DNA sequence: TGTGCCAGCAGTTTATCCGAAGGACAGGCGAACACCGGGGAGCTGTTTTTT. It translates to CASSLSEGQANTGELFF.

This clone was counted a few times. The chain couples TRBV4-1 to TRBJ2-3; TRBD2 aligns across 7 bases. Germline assignment: CDR1 MGHRA and CDR2 YSYEKL. The CDR3 loop spans 15 amino acids. The junction had 5 bases not matched to a gene; V was cut back by 3 bases and J by 2 bases. The CDR3, as DNA: TGCGCCAGCAGCCAGGGAGGGCAGATCACAGATACGCAGTATTTT. This sequence encodes CASSQGGQITDTQYF.

This chain uses TRBV27 with TRBJ2-2, with D perhaps matching TRBD1 (5 bases). V was cut by 5 bases and J by 7 bases, with 14 bases left in between. Germline CDR1 MNHEY, CDR2 SMNVEV (reference sequence). The CDR3 is 14 amino acids. The CDR3: CASSLGLQGGELFF. The CDR3 nucleotides read TGTGCCAGCAGTCTGGGGCTCCAGGGCGGGGAGCTGTTTTTT.

This sequence joins TRBV29-1 and TRBJ1-1; TRBD1 might be the D (6 bases). Germline-derived CDR1 and CDR2 are SQVTM and ANQGSEA. V gave up 1 base and J gave up 8 bases, with 14 bases separating them. The CDR3 spans 13 residues. The DNA of the CDR3 is TGCAGCGTTGAAGGCGGACAGAGATTGGAAGCTTTCTTT. The encoded protein is CSVEGGQRLEAFF. The complete variable domain, with remaining parts taken from reference TRBV29-1 and TRBJ1-1, reads SAVISQKPSRDICQRGTSLTIQCQVDSQVTMMFWYRQQPGQSLTLIATANQGSEATYESGFVIDKFPISRPNLTFSTLTVSNMSPEDSSIYLCSVEGGQRLEAFFGQGTRLTVV.

This CDR3 is CAWSARRGFLETQYF. The CDR3 bases are TGTGCCTGGAGCGCCCGGCGGGGCTTCTTAGAGACCCAGTACTTC. The chain joins TRBV30 to TRBJ2-5, with a tentative D call TRBD2 (6 bases). The CDR3 extends over 15 amino acids. Germline V gives CDR1 GTSNPN, CDR2 SVGIG (reference sequence). Trimming left V 3 bases short and J 4 bases short, with 18 bases between.

The J gene is TRBJ2-7, the V gene TRBV9; 11 bases are shared with TRBD2. Germline V gene lookup returns CDR1 SGDLS and CDR2 YYNGEE. V shed 4 bases, J shed 4 bases, and the junction held 13 bases outside the gene matches. The CDR3 covers 17 residues. CDR3 amino acids: CASSSTSGRTFIYEQYF. The CDR3 DNA is TGTGCCAGCAGCTCAACTAGCGGGAGAACGTTTATTTACGAGCAGTACTTC.

V usage is TRBV4-1 and J usage is TRBJ1-5, with D hard to call. The germline V and J ends were trimmed by 2 bases and 5 bases, with 7 bases remaining between them. CDR1 is MGHRA and CDR2 is YSYEKL in the germline V gene. This CDR3 comprises 13 residues. The chain's CDR3 is CASSQQADQPQHF. The CDR3 DNA reads TGCGCCAGCAGCCAACAAGCGGATCAGCCCCAGCATTTT.

The rearrangement links TRBV30 to TRBJ2-5, with D possibly being TRBD1 (6 bases). Trimming removed 1 base from V and 3 bases from J, with 21 bases in between. Germline values: CDR1 GTSNPN, CDR2 SVGIG (reference sequence). The CDR3 sequence is 17 residues long. The CDR3: CAWSDPPVKHREETQYF. The CDR3 nucleotides are TGTGCCTGGAGTGATCCCCCCGTGAAACACAGGGAAGAGACCCAGTACTTC.

V gene TRBV19 combines with J gene TRBJ1-1; no firm D call. Germline assignment: CDR1 LNHDA and CDR2 SQIVND (reference sequence). The CDR3 length is 13 residues. The V end was cut by 3 bases, the J end by 7 bases, with 12 bases between. The CDR3 region is CASSISGQLEAFF. As DNA, the CDR3 is TGTGCCAGTAGTATTAGTGGGCAACTTGAAGCTTTCTTT.

The rearrangement links TRBV2 to TRBJ1-5, with a tentative D call TRBD1 (6 bases). V was clipped by 6 bases and J by 6 bases, with 9 bases between them. This CDR3 region has 12 residues. Germline V gene sequence: CDR1 SNHLY, CDR2 FYNNEI. The CDR3, as DNA: TGTGCCAGCAGCGCAGGGGTTCAGCCCCAGCATTTT. It specifies CASSAGVQPQHF.

The rearrangement joins TRBV5-6 to TRBJ2-1; D is ambiguous. V was cut by 3 bases and J by 0 bases, with 13 bases left in between. This CDR3 is 16 amino acids long. CDR1 is SGHDT, CDR2 YYEEEE, per germline. The CDR3: CASSSYSGASYNEQFF. The CDR3 region has the DNA TGTGCCAGCAGCTCCTATAGTGGAGCCTCCTACAATGAGCAGTTCTTC.

The V and J genes are TRBV19 and TRBJ2-1, with TRBD2 identical over 8 bases. The germline gives CDR1 LNHDA, CDR2 SQIVND (reference sequence). The CDR3 is 17 residues long. V shed 0 bases, J shed 3 bases, and the junction held 7 bases outside the gene matches. The CDR3 DNA follows: TGTGCCAGTAGTATAGATCCAGGGACTAGTGGCTACAATGAGCAGTTCTTC. Its protein product is CASSIDPGTSGYNEQFF.

V is TRBV5-4 and J is TRBJ2-7; 8 nucleotides match TRBD1. Germline V gene sequence: CDR1 SGHNT, CDR2 YYREEE (reference sequence). The length of the CDR3 is 15 residues. J lost 3 bases, V lost 4 bases, and 9 bases had no gene match. CDR3 nucleotide sequence: TGTGCCAGCAGCGTCGGACAGGGAGAATTCTACGAGCAGTACTTC. Translation: CASSVGQGEFYEQYF.

The chain uses TRBV6-5 and TRBJ1-2; D possibly corresponds to TRBD1 (5 bases). This CDR3 region has 14 residues. Germline CDR1 is MNHEY and CDR2 is SVGAGI. The V end lost 0 bases, the J end lost 7 bases, and 12 bases lay between the germline ends. The CDR3 is CASSYSSGLLGYTF. The CDR3 DNA reads as TGTGCCAGCAGTTACTCATCGGGACTCCTTGGCTACACCTTC.

The chain is built from TRBV6-1 and TRBJ2-2; 9 bases map to TRBD1. Germline CDR1 MNHNS, CDR2 SASEGT. There are 16 residues in the CDR3. J gave up 4 bases and V 1 base, and 4 bases lay outside the gene matches. The CDR3 coding sequence is TGTGCCAGCAGTGAAGTAGGGACAGGGACCACCGGGGAGCTGTTTTTT. Protein product: CASSEVGTGTTGELFF.

This clone was seen only a few times. The same CDR3 arises from other DNA sequences in this sample as well. The chain combines TRBV7-9 with TRBJ1-2; tentative D call: TRBD1 (5 bases). The V end was cut by 3 bases, the J end by 2 bases, with 10 bases between. The CDR3 contains 14 residues. Germline V CDR1 and CDR2: SEHNR, FQNEAQ (reference sequence). CDR3 DNA sequence: TGTGCCAGCAGCTTCTTACAGGCGAACTATGGCTACACCTTC. Its translation is CASSFLQANYGYTF.

This chain uses TRBV5-1 with TRBJ2-7; D remains ambiguous. This CDR3 is built from 14 residues. Germline V lookup: CDR1 SGHRS, CDR2 YFSETQ. Trimming stripped 1 base from V and 2 bases from J, with 10 bases between. CDR3 nucleotides: TGCGCCAGCAGCTTGCTCGGCGGAACCTACGAGCAGTACTTC. This codes for CASSLLGGTYEQYF.

The chain employs TRBV7-2 and TRBJ2-7; 7 bases are a match to TRBD2. Germline loops: CDR1 SGHTA, CDR2 FQGNSA. This CDR3 has 15 residues. J was trimmed by 6 bases and V by 1 base; bases with no gene match: 9. CDR3 loop: CASSLGAPGGSEQYF. The CDR3 DNA reads as TGTGCCAGCAGCTTAGGGGCTCCGGGGGGTAGCGAGCAGTACTTC.

There are a few counts of this clone. The chain combines TRBV6-1 with TRBJ2-1, with TRBD2 matching 8 bases. CDR1 and CDR2 from the germline V gene are MNHNS and SASEGT. The CDR3 has 15 residues. The junction had 4 bases not matched to a gene; V was cut back by 2 bases and J by 4 bases. Here the CDR3 DNA reads TGTGCCAGCAGTGAACGGGGGGGCCAGTACAATGAGCAGTTCTTC. Translated, it gives CASSERGGQYNEQFF.

This chain connects TRBV2 to TRBJ2-1; TRBD2 matches at 9 bases. The CDR3 totals 14 residues. The trim removed 4 bases at V and 9 bases at J, leaving 7 bases unmatched. Germline values: CDR1 SNHLY, CDR2 FYNNEI. Here the CDR3 reads CASSALTSGAEQFF. CDR3 coding DNA: TGTGCCAGCAGTGCCCTGACTAGCGGAGCTGAGCAGTTCTTC. Looking up the rest from reference TRBV2 and TRBJ2-1 gives the full variable domain: EPEVTQTPSHQVTQMGQEVILRCVPISNHLYFYWYRQILGQKVEFLVSFYNNEISEKSEIFDDQFSVERPDGSNFTLKIRSTKLEDSAMYFCASSALTSGAEQFFGPGTRLTVL.

The chain joins TRBV10-3 to TRBJ1-2; 7 bases align to TRBD1. The CDR3 totals 12 residues. With 6 bases clipped from V and 10 bases from J, the junction kept 8 bases outside the gene matches. Germline values: CDR1 ENHRY, CDR2 SYGVKD. The CDR3: CAISGRDRAYTF. CDR3 bases: TGTGCCATCAGCGGAAGAGACAGGGCCTACACCTTC.

The V gene is TRBV4-1, the J gene TRBJ2-1; 8 positions agree with TRBD2. Germline assignment: CDR1 MGHRA and CDR2 YSYEKL. V was pared by 1 base and J by 13 bases, with 6 bases of the junction left unmatched. The CDR3 loop spans 13 amino acids. DNA of the CDR3: TGCGCCAGCAGCCAAGCGATCGGGACTAGTCAGTTCTTC. Its translation is CASSQAIGTSQFF.

The chain uses TRBV29-1 and TRBJ1-1; no reliable D call. This CDR3 spans 12 amino acids. The V end was cut by 7 bases, the J end by 5 bases, with 14 bases between. Per the germline V gene, CDR1 is SQVTM and CDR2 is ANQGSEA. The CDR3 protein is CSATRPGTEAFF. Here the CDR3 DNA reads TGCAGCGCCACGAGGCCTGGTACTGAAGCTTTCTTT.

This sequence joins TRBV7-9 and TRBJ2-5; D may be TRBD1 (5 bases). The CDR3 is made up of 13 amino acids. CDR1 and CDR2 from the germline V gene are SEHNR and FQNEAQ (reference sequence). The ends were cut back, 6 bases at V and 5 bases at J, with 13 bases in the middle. The CDR3 is CASRDLRAETQYF. The DNA for the CDR3 is TGTGCCAGCAGAGACCTCAGGGCTGAGACCCAGTACTTC.

CDR3 loop: CASSLLLAGETQYF. As DNA, the CDR3 is TGTGCCAGCAGCTTACTACTAGCAGGAGAGACCCAGTACTTC. V gene TRBV7-2 combines with J gene TRBJ2-5, with a possible D match to TRBD2 (6 bases). Deletions cut 2 bases from V and 4 bases from J, with 11 bases between. The CDR3 extends over 14 amino acids. From germline, CDR1 is SGHTA and CDR2 FQGNSA.

The CDR3 region is CASSSGRGSNTGELFF. The CDR3 coding sequence is TGCGCCAGCAGCTCGGGGCGGGGGTCGAACACCGGGGAGCTGTTTTTT. The J gene is TRBJ2-2, the V gene TRBV5-1, with 7 bases matching TRBD2. Trimming cost V 3 bases and J 0 bases; bases outside gene matches: 5. The CDR3 is made up of 16 amino acids. Germline V lookup: CDR1 SGHRS, CDR2 YFSETQ.